Below, one T cell receptor (beta chain) is given with its context. This clone was recorded only once. Its binding antigen is unknown. No base quality values were provided; no much bigger clone lies one nucleotide off. These data belong to a study of cytomegalovirus exposure and HLA in healthy donors (dated by TCRdb to 2016 to 2017). With respect to the entire study: According to an earlier analysis of several hundred of the donors, about 179 million T cells yielded approximately 120 million unique TCR beta sequences and about 300 Gb of sequence data. An early release covering more than 500 HLA-typed donors comprised approximately 290 gigabases of sequencing data and around 86 million unique TCR sequences. Of the approximately 400 genotyped donors, about 84% fell in the genetic ancestry cluster associated with self-reported Caucasian donors. The study was designed to test whether signatures of past pathogen exposure could be identified by cataloging public T cell receptors. Using immunosequencing, the study profiled T cell repertoires from about 650 subjects and related those repertoires to cytomegalovirus serostatus. Besides the first cohort of around 700 subjects, a separate validation cohort made up of 120 different subjects was used. High-throughput TCR immunosequencing, statistical association of individual TCRs with disease status, and machine learning were combined to predict cytomegalovirus infection status. A later analysis re-analyzed previously published TCR beta repertoires from 666 donors and added high-resolution HLA genotyping to study TCR occurrence patterns. In the later analysis, no new phenotypic data were used to find candidate immune exposures; instead, reliance was placed on TCR beta sequences and their occurrence across donors. An earlier analysis of several hundred of the donors used high-throughput TCR beta sequencing to judge whether each TCR beta V gene segment behaved as functional or pseudogenic. Donor age, sex, ethnicity and CMV serostatus were compiled together with the repertoire data. A later genetic analysis used genome-wide SNP genotypes for 398 of the 666 donors, treating that subset as a discovery cohort. All discovery cohort repertoires had been generated on a single sequencing platform. Class I and class II HLA loci were covered by the typing at four-digit resolution. Typing coverage differed by locus: A, B, C, DRB1 and DQB1 were typed in roughly 629-630 donors, DQA1 in roughly 510, DPA1 in nearly 610, and DPB1 in about 450. Roughly five DR-DQ haplotypes were treated as single units for association and clustering because of strong linkage in the cohort. On average, 235,054 unique TCR beta nucleotide sequences were sequenced per donor among a few hundred genotyped donors of the cohort, with roughly 18% of those sequences being non-productive.

The study at large found these results: Because HLA typing was missing for some donors at each locus, association tests included only the typed subset. In a later analysis, several top co-occurrence clusters were reported to appear linked to parvovirus B19, influenza, CMV and Epstein-Barr virus. Most TCR sequences were observed very rarely across donors, whereas some public TCRs were present in many individuals. A cluster of highly shared sequence variants was judged likely to be a technical artifact of the sequencing pipeline. A few of the identified cytomegalovirus-associated TCR beta chains were confirmed in vitro to be specific for cytomegalovirus antigens. In a later analysis, HLA-associated TCR beta chains showed more clonal expansion and lower generation probabilities than non-associated chains that were equally common. A later genetic analysis associated a missense DCLRE1C variant with V-gene and J-gene trimming of TCR beta chains, and an independent cohort replicated the association. Most CMV-associated TCR beta chains appeared to be HLA-restricted in a later analysis, and the HLA associations seemed to be driven largely by CMV exposure. The classifier was reported to diagnose cytomegalovirus status with high specificity and sensitivity in both the original cohort and the validation cohort. A later analysis associated 16,951 TCR beta sequences with specific HLA alleles at a false discovery rate of 0.05. A further reported finding was that TCR beta sequences accurately predicted the HLA-A and HLA-B alleles for most subjects in the first cohort. Correlated functional status among segregating V segments might be attributable to linkage disequilibrium, but an unknown experimental factor could not be ruled out. The only immune exposure information available for the cohort was CMV serostatus. A later analysis found that TCR association rates varied across HLA loci, with DRB1 alleles showing the most associated TCRs and HLA-C alleles the fewest. A later genetic analysis reported fewer N-insertions in productive TCRs among donors in an Asian-associated ancestry cluster than the roughly 700-donor mean. The study gave a list of some 150 TCR beta chains associated with cytomegalovirus. Because the 87-base-pair reads could not distinguish some IMGT-functional V segments, including TRBV6-2 and TRBV6-3, those segments were excluded. The presence/absence analyses assumed that sequencing depth was roughly uniform across donors, and that assumption may not be true. Only TCR beta chains were sequenced in this cohort, and the absence of alpha or paired-chain data limited detectable features. Broadly in line with IMGT annotations, most TCR beta V segments showed up in productive rearrangements about 90% or about 30% of the time in an earlier analysis of a few hundred of the donors. Because counts were too low, some 17 rarely observed V segments, including chromosome 9 orphons, were excluded from the earlier analysis of 500 to 700 of the donors. According to the authors, the approach could potentially be generalized to other disease states and immunological phenotypes. When HLA alleles, especially DR and DQ, strongly co-occurred, attributing TCR associations to individual alleles was difficult.

The CDR3 numbers 16 residues from cysteine through phenylalanine. Here the CDR3 DNA is all that survives: 48 bases in frame from base 1. CDR1 is given as SGHNT and CDR2 as YYREEE, both from the germline V gene (reference sequence). Between the V and J ends, shortened by 0 bases and 4 bases respectively, the junction contains 13 bases. Library creation used the immunoSEQ multiplex PCR assay. The multiplex PCR relied on a mix of 60 forward primers for TCR Vbeta segments and 13 reverse primers for TCR Jbeta segments. The CDR3 region of rearranged TCR beta genes was amplified from genomic DNA by a multiplex PCR assay. Amplified TCR beta libraries were sequenced as 87-base-pair reads on the Illumina HiSeq System. Per the source publication's procedure: In a later analysis, about 80 million unique TCR beta chains were counted across the 500 to 700 repertoires, and roughly 11 million of these chains were shared by at least two donors. A nearest-neighbor algorithm error-corrected the raw reads and collapsed the reads into unique sequences, merging closely related sequences to remove PCR and sequencing errors. Alignment of CDR3 sequences to IMGT reference sequences was used to assign V, D and J gene segments. Each retained sequence needed at least a six-nucleotide match to both a V gene segment and a J gene segment. Rearrangements were called productive when the CDR3 lacked stop codons and stayed in frame with V and J; all others were non-productive. CDR3 was defined by IMGT convention, running from the second conserved V-encoded cysteine to the conserved J-encoded phenylalanine. In an earlier analysis of more than 550 of the donors, sequences lacking an unambiguous match to a single V gene segment were excluded. An earlier analysis of a few hundred of the donors classified V segments as functional when productive rearrangements were above 56.7% and as segregating when the standard deviation between donors was above 5%. To diagnose cytomegalovirus status from the catalog of TCR beta chain sequences, a statistical classification framework was built. V and J gene assignment, in a later analysis, came from comparing TCR nucleotide sequences with IMGT/GENE-DB human TR gene sequences. In a later analysis, CDR3 sequences and most-parsimonious VDJ recombination scenarios were assigned using the TCRdist pipeline. In a later analysis, each TCR beta chain was defined by its CDR3 amino acid sequence together with its V-gene family, and reads without a unique V-gene family were excluded. In a later analysis, approximately 590 highly shared, low-generation-probability nucleotide sequences were removed to address suspected cross-contamination and a sequencing artifact. A later analysis calculated a clonal expansion index for each public chain from normalized within-repertoire ranks of inferred template counts. A later analysis computed generation probabilities with a VDJ recombination model fitted to out-of-frame rearrangements, and checked the results against IGoR. Hypergeometric tests were used in a later analysis to score TCR-TCR, TCR-HLA and TCR-CMV co-occurrence, with a repertoire-size bias correction applied to the TCR pairs. In a later analysis, false discovery rates were estimated by permuting HLA or CMV assignments 20 times. In a later analysis, co-occurring TCRs were grouped using DBSCAN, with TCRdist sequence similarity added in when clustering inside HLA-allele-positive subsets. For co-occurrence clustering, repertoires with fewer than 30,000 or more than 120,000 public chains were excluded, along with about five repertoires with anomalous nucleotide sharing. Here the immuneACCESS table is served through TCRdb, limited to in-frame sequences with V and J called. Missing clones are a known gap in these copies; in checked studies unresolved V genes cover under half, and the rest lacks a known reason. From that table come the V and J calls and clone size; the DNA was used to work out D and trimming. The sample yields about 140,000 clones; roughly two thirds were counted once. The ten top clones hold approximately 14% of the sample.

The cohort was made up of roughly 670 healthy bone marrow donors. At the time of sampling, every cohort member was nominally healthy, though immune exposures that went unrecorded were likely present. Of the roughly 620 cohort members, 289 had positive CMV serostatus and 350 to 400 had negative CMV serostatus, and CMV serostatus was not recorded for the donor. Each donor provided a peripheral blood sample, and peripheral blood mononuclear cells were used for TCR beta sequencing. The Qiagen DNeasy Blood Extraction Kit was used to extract genomic DNA from the blood cell samples. The source is a human donor in good health. The sample taken for sequencing was PBMCs. The V gene is TRBV5-4 and the J gene is TRBJ2-2; TRBD2 might be the D gene, on 7 matching bases. The CDR3 in this case is CASSLAGGRSTGELFF. The nucleotide sequence reads TGTGCCAGCAGCTTGGCGGGGGGCCGGTCCACCGGGGAGCTGTTTTTT. Reference TRBV5-4 and TRBJ2-2 genes cover what lies past the CDR3, so the full variable domain is ETGVTQSPTHLIKTRGQQVTLRCSSQSGHNTVSWYQQALGQGPQFIFQYYREEENGRGNFPPRFSGLQFPNYSSELNVNALELDDSALYLCASSLAGGRSTGELFFGEGSRLTVL.